The clone carrying this T cell receptor (beta chain) was seen repeatedly, ten times or more. Its specificity is not known. TCRdb redid the calling of the RT-PCR reads with MiXCR, one entry per CDR3 protein. The profile shows about 520,000 distinct CDR3 sequences, 6.5% to 8% of them singletons. The data belong to a study of response to subunit inactivated influenza vaccine. Study-level points and caveats: After each seasonal influenza vaccination, few new T cells are recruited, the authors suggested.

CDR3 size: 13 residues. Germline CDR1 is SGHTA and CDR2 is FQGNSA. Trimming pared 6 bases from V and 5 bases from J, leaving 13 bases between. The chain uses TRBV7-2 and TRBJ1-2; D remains ambiguous. This receptor was identified in a man aged 45-69 years who received an inactivated influenza vaccine. Sequenced here: PBMCs from blood, sampled approximately 25 months after vaccination. CDR3 sequence reads: CASSRDTDYGYTF. CDR3 coding DNA: TGTGCCAGCAGTCGTGACACGGATTATGGCTACACCTTC.